The entry that follows covers one T cell receptor (beta chain) sequence. The data derive from a study of human T cells and chemical hapten exposure. Individual cDNA molecules each carried unique molecular identifiers attached by the library. TCRdb re-analysed the RACE reads in MiXCR, keeping a single row per CDR3 protein. The sample lists about 120,000 distinct CDR3 sequences, approximately 14% occurring once. CDR3 size: 14 residues. The germline CDR1 and CDR2 sequences are MNHEY and SVGAGI. V was clipped by 3 bases and J by 3 bases, with 11 bases between them. Time point: patch test 1, 2 weeks after DPC sensitization. Documented treatment: therapeutic diphenylcyclopropenone sensitization with weekly scalp DPC.

The V gene is TRBV6-5, the J gene TRBJ1-1; possible D gene TRBD1, 6 bases. The source material was whole blood, sampled in connection with sensitization to the hapten diphenylcyclopropenone (DPC). This clonotype was obtained from a man between 18 and 35 years old with alopecia areata. Some clones in this sample may be carry-over from other donors' samples. CDR3 DNA: TGTGCCAGCAGTTATGAGGGGGTGGACACTGAAGCTTTCTTT. Its protein is CASSYEGVDTEAFF.